One and the same sample provided the 14 T cell receptor beta chains below, sequenced in a study of blood T cell repertoires in COVID-19. Libraries were prepared by immunoSEQ multiplex PCR; TCRdb keeps only in-frame clonotypes and omits some of them. Of some 50,000 clones detected, approximately 86% appear once; the ten largest clones hold 6.5% to 8.5%. Sequencing was carried out using peripheral blood. Receptors originate from a woman in her 70s with active COVID-19.

The gene calls are TRBV9 and TRBJ1-1; D not certain. The CDR3 is 14 amino acids. CDR1 is SGDLS and CDR2 is YYNGEE in the germline V gene. V was cut by 3 bases and J by 0 bases, with 9 bases left in between. The CDR3, as DNA: TGTGCCAGCAGCGCACAGCCTATGAACACTGAAGCTTTCTTT. The encoded protein is CASSAQPMNTEAFF.

A single count supports this clone. V gene TRBV24-1 combines with J gene TRBJ2-3; 12 bases agree with TRBD2. This CDR3 contains 17 residues. With V trimmed by 1 base and J by 3 bases, 4 bases remained unmatched. Germline CDR1 and CDR2: KGHDR and SFDVKD. The CDR3 coding sequence is TGTGCCACCAGTGATTTAGGACTAGCGGGAACGACAGATACGCAGTATTTT. This encodes CATSDLGLAGTTDTQYF.

For the CDR3, the DNA is TGTGCCAGCAGGGGCGGGACGTACTATGGCTACACCTTC. Its protein product is CASRGGTYYGYTF. This chain connects TRBV7-9 to TRBJ1-2, with D maybe TRBD1 (5 bases). CDR3 length: 13 residues. The germline V gene has CDR1 SEHNR and CDR2 FQNEAQ (reference sequence). V was clipped by 6 bases and J by 3 bases, with 11 bases between them.

The chain links TRBV10-3 to TRBJ2-1; D is possibly TRBD1 (6 bases). The CDR3 runs to 17 residues. V lost 4 bases and J 0 bases, leaving 16 bases between the germline ends. The germline V gene has CDR1 ENHRY and CDR2 SYGVKD. CDR3 DNA: TGTGCCATCAGTGTTCGTCAGGGGATGGGCTCCTACAATGAGCAGTTCTTC. Its translation is CAISVRQGMGSYNEQFF.

The count of this clone is one. The chain has TRBV15 and TRBJ2-3, with 7 nucleotides matching TRBD1. The CDR3 runs 13 residues. V lost 6 bases, J lost 2 bases, and 2 bases stayed unmatched. The V gene's germline CDR1 is LNHNV and CDR2 YYDKDF (reference sequence). The CDR3 DNA follows: TGTGCCACCAGGACAGGGCACACAGATACGCAGTATTTT. Translated: CATRTGHTDTQYF.

The V and J genes are TRBV7-9 and TRBJ1-2; possibly TRBD1 for D (6 bases). The CDR3 extends over 14 amino acids. The germline gives CDR1 SEHNR, CDR2 FQNEAQ (reference sequence). The V and J ends lost 2 bases and 6 bases respectively, with 13 bases between them. The CDR3 nucleotides are TGTGCCAGCAGCTTACCAACAGGGTCTCATGGCTACACCTTC. Encoded protein: CASSLPTGSHGYTF. The entire variable domain, with the rest obtained from reference TRBV7-9 and TRBJ1-2, is as follows: DTGVSQNPRHKITKRGQNVTFRCDPISEHNRLYWYRQTLGQGPEFLTYFQNEAQLEKSRLLSDRFSAERPKGSFSTLEIQRTEQGDSAMYLCASSLPTGSHGYTFGSGTRLTVV.

This chain joins TRBV9 and TRBJ1-3, with 8 bases lining up with TRBD1. J gave up 4 bases and V 8 bases, and 11 bases lay outside the gene matches. The CDR3 spans 15 residues. Germline V lookup: CDR1 SGDLS, CDR2 YYNGEE. CDR3 bases: TGTGCCAGTTCCCAATGGACAGGGACGGGAAACACCATATATTTT. Translation: CASSQWTGTGNTIYF.

This clone was seen more than once but under ten times. The gene calls are TRBV24-1 and TRBJ2-3, with TRBD1 as a possible D gene (6 bases). Germline lookup yields CDR1 KGHDR and CDR2 SFDVKD. V was trimmed by 3 bases and J by 5 bases, leaving 20 bases between them. CDR3 length: 17 residues. The CDR3 DNA reads as TGTGCCACCAGTGATCCATATCAGGGGCTCCTAGGAGATACGCAGTATTTT. This translates into CATSDPYQGLLGDTQYF.

In DNA form, the CDR3 reads TGTGCCATCAGTAGAGAGGGGGGGGACTATGGCTACACCTTC. Its protein is CAISREGGDYGYTF. The chain has TRBV10-3 and TRBJ1-2; D might be TRBD1 (6 bases). This CDR3 region has 14 residues. The V gene lost 5 bases and the J gene lost 3 bases, with 13 bases spanning the gap. Per germline, CDR1 ENHRY and CDR2 SYGVKD.

The chain is built from TRBV7-3 and TRBJ2-1; 8 nucleotides line up with TRBD2. Germline V gives CDR1 SGHTA, CDR2 FQGTGA. V lost 2 bases, J lost 2 bases, and 2 bases stayed unmatched. The CDR3 length is 15 residues. CDR3 bases: TGTGCCAGCAGCTTACTAGCGGGTCCCTACAATGAGCAGTTCTTC. This translates into CASSLLAGPYNEQFF.

The chain couples TRBV2 to TRBJ2-7; 10 positions match TRBD1. This CDR3 contains 15 residues. Trimming cost V 5 bases and J 5 bases; bases outside gene matches: 9. Germline V gene data show CDR1 as SNHLY and CDR2 as FYNNEI. CDR3 sequence (DNA): TGTGCCAGCAGTCTTTCCGGGACAGGGGCCGACGAGCAGTACTTC. Translating it yields CASSLSGTGADEQYF.

The chain combines TRBV6-1 with TRBJ2-7; 7 nucleotides match TRBD2. Germline CDR1 is MNHNS and CDR2 is SASEGT. V trimming: 3 bases; J trimming: 0 bases; junction bases outside the gene matches: 5. This CDR3 contains 15 residues. The CDR3 here is CASSELTSASYEQYF. In DNA, the CDR3 is TGTGCCAGCAGTGAGTTAACTAGCGCCTCCTACGAGCAGTACTTC.

The rearrangement joins TRBV18 to TRBJ1-3; possibly TRBD1 for D (5 bases). This CDR3 spans 14 amino acids. V lost 3 bases and J 3 bases, leaving 9 bases between the germline ends. Looked up from germline, CDR1 is KGHSH and CDR2 is LQKENI. The CDR3 here is CASSPPTDGNTIYF. CDR3 in DNA: TGTGCCAGCTCACCTCCGACAGATGGAAACACCATATATTTT.

This clone was detected a few times. The chain combines TRBV28 with TRBJ1-6; the D gene is possibly TRBD1 (6 bases). The CDR3 has 16 residues. CDR1 MDHEN and CDR2 SYDVKM come from the germline V gene. Trimming removed 5 bases from V and 0 bases from J, with 11 bases in between. CDR3 sequence reads: CASSPGQSSYNSPLHF. The CDR3 DNA follows: TGTGCCAGCAGTCCCGGACAGAGCTCCTATAATTCACCCCTCCACTTT.